The 25 T cell receptor beta chains given below trace back to one sample, sequenced in a study of blood T cell repertoires in COVID-19. Produced via immunoSEQ multiplex PCR; TCRdb's table is partial and in-frame only. Of some 100,000 clones detected, over 85% appear once; the ten largest clones hold roughly 5%. The sequencing sample was made of peripheral blood. The receptors derive from a man in his 70s with acute or convalescent COVID-19.

The V and J genes are TRBV18 and TRBJ2-5; D is perhaps TRBD2 (6 bases). V was clipped by 2 bases and J by 4 bases, with 11 bases between them. The CDR3 is 14 amino acids. Germline assignment: CDR1 KGHSH and CDR2 LQKENI. Here the CDR3 DNA reads TGTGCCAGCTCACCAGCTCGGGGGAGAGAGACCCAGTACTTC. It translates to CASSPARGRETQYF.

The rearrangement joins TRBV18 to TRBJ2-3, with D uncertain. Germline-derived CDR1 and CDR2 are KGHSH and LQKENI. V was shortened by 0 bases and J by 4 bases, with 8 bases between the two germline ends. The CDR3 is made up of 14 amino acids. The CDR3 DNA is TGTGCCAGCTCACCACCTCCCCCATCAGATACGCAGTATTTT. Its translation is CASSPPPPSDTQYF.

The chain joins TRBV7-6 to TRBJ2-1; D not certain. The CDR3 spans 15 residues. V was cut by 4 bases and J by 2 bases, with 12 bases left in between. Looked up from germline, CDR1 is SGHVS and CDR2 is FNYEAQ. This CDR3 is CASSSTLGPYNEQFF. The CDR3 nucleotides read TGTGCCAGCAGCTCGACTCTAGGTCCCTACAATGAGCAGTTCTTC.

The chain uses TRBV4-3 and TRBJ2-1; 10 bases fit TRBD1. This CDR3 region has 17 residues. Per germline, CDR1 LGHNA and CDR2 YSLEER. V shed 0 bases, J shed 9 bases, and the junction held 11 bases outside the gene matches. DNA for the CDR3: TGCGCCAGCAGCCAAGATCTTCTGGGACAGGGGTTCGGTGAGCAGTTCTTC. The encoded protein is CASSQDLLGQGFGEQFF.

The chain is built from TRBV28 and TRBJ2-5; the D is unclear. Germline-derived CDR1 and CDR2 are MDHEN and SYDVKM. The V gene lost 3 bases and the J gene lost 6 bases, with 11 bases spanning the gap. The CDR3 spans 13 residues. CDR3 residues: CASSLSSDKTQYF. The CDR3 DNA reads TGTGCCAGCAGTTTGAGCAGCGATAAGACCCAGTACTTC.

The V gene is TRBV6-4, the J gene TRBJ1-1; D unclear. The germline V gene encodes CDR1 MRHNA and CDR2 SNTAGT. Trimming took 0 bases from V and 5 from J, leaving 16 bases between them. This CDR3 is built from 16 residues. The CDR3 DNA reads TGTGCCAGCAGTGACTCGAGTTTTTGGTTTGTGACTGAAGCTTTCTTT. This sequence encodes CASSDSSFWFVTEAFF.

The V gene is TRBV14, the J gene TRBJ1-3; weak D call: TRBD1 (5 bases). Deletions cut 5 bases from V and 2 bases from J, with 10 bases between. Germline values: CDR1 SGHDN, CDR2 FVKESK. CDR3 length: 14 amino acids. CDR3: CASSYGGAGNTIYF. For the CDR3, the DNA is TGTGCCAGCAGCTACGGAGGGGCTGGAAACACCATATATTTT.

This chain links TRBV2 with TRBJ2-5, with D maybe TRBD2 (5 bases). The V gene lost 3 bases and the J gene lost 4 bases, with 12 bases spanning the gap. There are 14 residues in the CDR3. Germline-derived CDR1 and CDR2 are SNHLY and FYNNEI. The CDR3 coding sequence is TGTGCCAGCAGTGACGTGGGTGCGGGAGAGACCCAGTACTTC. It codes for CASSDVGAGETQYF. Filled out from reference TRBV2 and TRBJ2-5, the complete variable domain reads EPEVTQTPSHQVTQMGQEVILRCVPISNHLYFYWYRQILGQKVEFLVSFYNNEISEKSEIFDDQFSVERPDGSNFTLKIRSTKLEDSAMYFCASSDVGAGETQYFGPGTRLLVL.

The chain uses TRBV3-1 (or the pseudogene TRBV3-2) and TRBJ2-3, with TRBD2 as a possible D gene (5 bases). In germline, CDR1 is LGHDT, CDR2 YNNKEL (reference sequence). This CDR3 region has 15 residues. Trimming took off 1 base at V and 0 bases at J, with 8 bases between the two ends. The CDR3 bases are TGTGCCAGCAGCCAAGGTTGGACTAGCACAGATACGCAGTATTTT. Residues: CASSQGWTSTDTQYF.

The table lists this clone with a count of one. This chain uses TRBV10-3 with TRBJ1-3; D might be TRBD1 (6 bases). Trimming shortened V by 4 bases and J by 4 bases, and 14 bases separated the two germline ends. Per germline, CDR1 ENHRY and CDR2 SYGVKD. The CDR3 sequence is 15 residues long. The CDR3 spells CAISVPGQKGNTIYF. As DNA, the CDR3 is TGTGCCATCAGTGTGCCGGGACAAAAGGGAAACACCATATATTTT.

V usage is TRBV19 and J usage is TRBJ2-1; perhaps TRBD1 as D (5 bases). V dropped 3 bases and J dropped 13 bases, with 13 bases sitting between them. This CDR3 is built from 12 residues. Per the germline V gene, CDR1 is LNHDA and CDR2 is SQIVND (reference sequence). CDR3 bases: TGTGCCAGTAGTATGGGCAGGGTGGTACAGTTCTTC. It codes for CASSMGRVVQFF. Based on the CDR3 plus reference TRBV19 and TRBJ2-1, the full variable domain is DGGITQSPKYLFRKEGQNVTLSCEQNLNHDAMYWYRQDPGQGLRLIYYSQIVNDFQKGDIAEGYSVSREKKESFPLTVTSAQKNPTAFYLCASSMGRVVQFFGPGTRLTVL.

The CDR3 sequence: CASSPRLASYEQYF. For the CDR3, the DNA is TGTGCCAGCAGCCCAAGACTAGCATCCTACGAGCAGTACTTC. The rearrangement joins TRBV3-1 (or the pseudogene TRBV3-2) to TRBJ2-7, with 7 bases matching TRBD2. The CDR3 covers 14 residues. Germline CDR1 and CDR2: LGHDT and YNNKEL (reference sequence). The ends lost 4 bases at V and 1 base at J; junction bases unmatched: 4.

V is TRBV12-3 or TRBV12-4 and J is TRBJ1-2; D call uncertain. V lost 7 bases and J lost 7, with 16 bases in between. The CDR3 totals 13 residues. As DNA, the CDR3 is TGTGCCAGCACCACGAGGAGGGTTACTGGCTACACCTTC. This sequence encodes CASTTRRVTGYTF.

As DNA, the CDR3 is TGTGCCAGCAGTCAACAGGGGAACTATGGCTACACCTTC. This gives the protein CASSQQGNYGYTF. V usage is TRBV28 and J usage is TRBJ1-2; TRBD1 aligns across 7 bases. CDR1 is MDHEN, CDR2 SYDVKM, per germline. V dropped 5 bases and J dropped 2; count of bases not matched to a gene: 2. There are 13 residues in the CDR3.

The chain recombines TRBV15 with TRBJ2-3, with D perhaps TRBD2 (5 bases). This CDR3 is 14 amino acids long. The germline V and J ends were trimmed by 6 bases and 3 bases, with 13 bases remaining between them. Germline lookup yields CDR1 LNHNV and CDR2 YYDKDF (reference sequence). For the CDR3, the DNA is TGTGCCACCAGTAAGCGGCGGGCAACAGATACGCAGTATTTT. This codes for CATSKRRATDTQYF.

The chain combines TRBV7-9 with TRBJ2-3; tentatively, D is TRBD2 (5 bases). V lost 7 bases and J lost 2, with 19 bases in between. Germline CDR1 SEHNR, CDR2 FQNEAQ (reference sequence). This CDR3 has 16 residues. CDR3 DNA sequence: TGTGCCAGCAACTCAGTACGGGATACAAACACAGATACGCAGTATTTT. It specifies CASNSVRDTNTDTQYF.

This sequence joins TRBV28 and TRBJ2-7; 9 nucleotides agree with TRBD2. Germline loops: CDR1 MDHEN, CDR2 SYDVKM. V trimming: 1 base; J trimming: 4 bases; junction bases outside the gene matches: 5. This CDR3 is 15 amino acids long. CDR3 in DNA: TGTGCCAGCAGTTTATCGTTAGCGGGAGCTTACGAGCAGTACTTC. Translated: CASSLSLAGAYEQYF.

The chain uses TRBV5-1 and TRBJ2-7, with 13 bases identical to TRBD2. The CDR3 totals 15 residues. Germline trimming cut 4 bases from V and 3 bases from J; bases unmatched to any gene: 4. The germline gives CDR1 SGHRS, CDR2 YFSETQ. The CDR3 nucleotides are TGCGCCAGCAGCCCCGGGACTAGCGGGGACTACGAGCAGTACTTC. Residues: CASSPGTSGDYEQYF. The full variable domain, completed using reference TRBV5-1 and TRBJ2-7, is KAGVTQTPRYLIKTRGQQVTLSCSPISGHRSVSWYQQTPGQGLQFLFEYFSETQRNKGNFPGRFSGRQFSNSRSEMNVSTLELGDSALYLCASSPGTSGDYEQYFGPGTRLTVT.

V gene TRBV5-4 combines with J gene TRBJ2-4; tentative D call: TRBD1 (6 bases). The CDR3 runs to 17 residues. Trimming left V 1 base short and J 2 bases short, with 16 bases between. Germline loops: CDR1 SGHNT, CDR2 YYREEE (reference sequence). DNA of the CDR3: TGTGCCAGCAGCTTGTCCCTGGACAGTGTTACCAAAAACATTCAGTACTTC. Amino acids: CASSLSLDSVTKNIQYF.

The gene calls are TRBV30 and TRBJ1-4; D call uncertain. Germline values: CDR1 GTSNPN, CDR2 SVGIG (reference sequence). Trimming left V 2 bases short and J 0 bases short, with 19 bases between. CDR3 length equals 18 residues. CDR3 residues: CAWSNNNQIFATNEKLFF. For the CDR3, the DNA is TGTGCCTGGAGTAATAATAACCAGATATTCGCAACTAATGAAAAACTGTTTTTT.

The genes are TRBV7-6 and TRBJ2-7; 7 nucleotides agree with TRBD1. Germline V gene lookup returns CDR1 SGHVS and CDR2 FNYEAQ. The junction had 10 bases not matched to a gene; V was cut back by 5 bases and J by 3 bases. The CDR3 covers 15 residues. CDR3: CASSLGTVGFYEQYF. The DNA for the CDR3 is TGTGCCAGCAGCCTTGGGACAGTCGGGTTCTACGAGCAGTACTTC.

The chain carries TRBV6-5 and TRBJ2-7; 10 positions match TRBD1. Per germline, CDR1 MNHEY and CDR2 SVGAGI. This CDR3 comprises 14 residues. The J segment lost 6 bases and the V segment lost 5 bases, leaving 7 bases of the junction unmatched. The CDR3: CASSTRTGGGEQYF. The CDR3, as DNA: TGTGCCAGCAGTACCCGGACAGGGGGAGGCGAGCAGTACTTC.

This chain uses TRBV30 with TRBJ1-1; no clear D gene. The V gene's germline CDR1 is GTSNPN and CDR2 SVGIG (reference sequence). V was trimmed by 0 bases and J by 0 bases, leaving 8 bases between them. This CDR3 comprises 14 residues. The CDR3 here is CAWSVQLVNTEAFF. Written as DNA, the CDR3 is TGTGCCTGGAGTGTACAGTTGGTGAACACTGAAGCTTTCTTT.

This chain links TRBV28 with TRBJ2-5, with D maybe TRBD2 (5 bases). V lost 11 bases and J lost 0, with 13 bases in between. CDR1 is MDHEN and CDR2 is SYDVKM in the germline V gene. CDR3 size: 13 residues. The CDR3 loop is CAVTLGDQETQYF. CDR3 bases: TGTGCCGTCACCCTCGGGGACCAAGAGACCCAGTACTTC.

The chain recombines TRBV29-1 with TRBJ2-1, with 9 bases matching TRBD1. The CDR3 is made up of 14 amino acids. Unmatched junction bases numbered 8, after V lost 6 bases and J lost 5 bases. The germline gives CDR1 SQVTM, CDR2 ANQGSEA. The DNA of the CDR3 is TGCAGCGTGGCGGGCGGGACAGGGAACAATGAGCAGTTCTTC. Protein: CSVAGGTGNNEQFF.